A single sample is the source of the 9 T cell receptor beta chains below, sequenced in a study of blood T cell repertoires in COVID-19. Data came from immunoSEQ multiplex PCR; TCRdb stores just in-frame clones and leaves some out. The sample has approximately 300,000 clones; around 87% are singletons. Sequencing was performed on peripheral blood. These receptor sequences come from a young man with active or convalescent COVID-19.

This chain links TRBV6-5 with TRBJ1-1; perhaps TRBD1 as D (5 bases). V lost 3 bases, J lost 0 bases, and 8 bases lay in between. CDR1 MNHEY and CDR2 SVGAGI come from the germline V gene. The CDR3 covers 14 residues. CDR3: CASSYARVNTEAFF. The CDR3 bases are TGTGCCAGCAGTTATGCCAGGGTGAACACTGAAGCTTTCTTT.

The chain recombines TRBV4-1 with TRBJ2-7; 7 positions match TRBD1. J was trimmed by 4 bases and V by 0 bases; bases with no gene match: 6. The CDR3 consists of 15 residues. CDR1 MGHRA and CDR2 YSYEKL come from the germline V gene. The CDR3 DNA follows: TGCGCCAGCAGCCAAGAGAGGGGGCTTGGGTACGAGCAGTACTTC. As protein: CASSQERGLGYEQYF.

V and J are TRBV2 and TRBJ2-1; 15 bases fit TRBD2. The trim removed 0 bases at V and 3 bases at J, leaving 18 bases unmatched. Germline assignment: CDR1 SNHLY and CDR2 FYNNEI. The CDR3 contains 23 residues. For the CDR3, the DNA is TGTGCCAGCAGTGAAGCCGTATGGAACCCCGGGACTAGCGGGAGGAACAGCTACAATGAGCAGTTCTTC. Translated: CASSEAVWNPGTSGRNSYNEQFF.

J is TRBJ2-1 and V is TRBV19, with 12 bases aligning to TRBD2. The CDR3 has 16 residues. Germline assignment: CDR1 LNHDA and CDR2 SQIVND (reference sequence). V lost 8 bases to trimming and J lost 9 bases; unmatched junction nucleotides: 14. The chain's CDR3 is CASGGLAGRGGPEQFF. The CDR3 DNA reads as TGTGCCAGTGGCGGACTAGCGGGAAGAGGTGGGCCTGAGCAGTTCTTC.

The chain combines TRBV5-1 with TRBJ2-5, with a possible D match to TRBD2 (6 bases). The CDR3 runs to 13 residues. In germline, CDR1 is SGHRS, CDR2 YFSETQ. V was shortened by 3 bases and J by 2 bases, with 8 bases between the two germline ends. The CDR3 is CASSYGSQETQYF. The CDR3 DNA follows: TGCGCCAGCAGCTACGGGAGTCAAGAGACCCAGTACTTC.

This chain links TRBV19 with TRBJ1-3; TRBD1 is a possible D gene (6 bases). V was trimmed by 4 bases and J by 0 bases, leaving 10 bases between them. The CDR3 has 15 residues. Germline V gene data show CDR1 as LNHDA and CDR2 as SQIVND (reference sequence). The chain's CDR3 is CASSRGDNSGNTIYF. CDR3 coding DNA: TGTGCCAGTAGTAGAGGGGACAACTCTGGAAACACCATATATTTT.

The gene calls are TRBV28 and TRBJ1-1, with unresolved D. The CDR3 length is 13 residues. Germline V lookup: CDR1 MDHEN, CDR2 SYDVKM. With 5 bases removed from V and 3 bases from J, the gap between germline ends came to 10 bases. The CDR3 spells CASSPSLDTEAFF. CDR3 nucleotides: TGTGCCAGCAGTCCAAGCTTGGACACTGAAGCTTTCTTT.

V is TRBV7-9 and J is TRBJ2-7; 10 bases are shared with TRBD1. Germline-derived CDR1 and CDR2 are SEHNR and FQNEAQ (reference sequence). J lost 2 bases, V lost 4 bases, and 5 bases had no gene match. CDR3 length: 15 amino acids. The CDR3 sequence is CASSSTGTGAYEQYF. CDR3 DNA sequence: TGTGCCAGCAGCTCAACCGGGACAGGGGCCTACGAGCAGTACTTC.

This clone was detected only a few times. This same CDR3 is encoded by further DNA sequences in the sample. V usage is TRBV5-1 and J usage is TRBJ2-5; no reliable D call. Germline V gene sequence: CDR1 SGHRS, CDR2 YFSETQ. Trimming took off 4 bases at V and 5 bases at J, with 3 bases between the two ends. This CDR3 spans 10 amino acids. CDR3 in DNA: TGCGCCAGCAGCGGCGAGACCCAGTACTTC. It specifies CASSGETQYF.